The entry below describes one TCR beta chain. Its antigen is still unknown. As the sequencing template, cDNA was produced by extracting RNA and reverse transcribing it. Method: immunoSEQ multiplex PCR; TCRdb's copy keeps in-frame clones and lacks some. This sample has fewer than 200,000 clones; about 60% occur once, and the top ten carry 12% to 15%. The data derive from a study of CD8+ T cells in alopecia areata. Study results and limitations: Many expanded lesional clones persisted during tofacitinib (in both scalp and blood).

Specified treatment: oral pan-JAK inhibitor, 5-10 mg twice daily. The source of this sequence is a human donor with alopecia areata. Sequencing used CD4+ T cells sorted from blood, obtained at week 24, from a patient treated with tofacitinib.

DNA for the CDR3: TGTGCCTGGATCCCCCGCCGGAGATCTAACACTGAAGCTTTCTTT. Its translation is CAWIPRRRSNTEAFF. This sequence joins TRBV30 and TRBJ1-1; D gene uncertain. This CDR3 comprises 15 residues. V gave up 4 bases and J gave up 2 bases, with 17 bases separating them. Looked up from germline, CDR1 is GTSNPN and CDR2 is SVGIG (reference sequence).